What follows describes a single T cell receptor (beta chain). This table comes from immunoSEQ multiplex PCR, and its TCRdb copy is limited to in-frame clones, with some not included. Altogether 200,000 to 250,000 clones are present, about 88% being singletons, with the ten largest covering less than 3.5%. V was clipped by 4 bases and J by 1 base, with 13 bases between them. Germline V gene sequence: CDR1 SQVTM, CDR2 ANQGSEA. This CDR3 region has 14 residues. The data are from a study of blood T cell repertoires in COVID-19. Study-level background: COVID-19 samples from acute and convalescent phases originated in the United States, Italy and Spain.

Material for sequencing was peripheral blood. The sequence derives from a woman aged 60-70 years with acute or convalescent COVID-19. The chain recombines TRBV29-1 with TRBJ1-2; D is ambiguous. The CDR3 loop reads CSVVPRGNNYGYTF. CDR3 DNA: TGCAGCGTTGTCCCAAGAGGGAATAACTATGGCTACACCTTC. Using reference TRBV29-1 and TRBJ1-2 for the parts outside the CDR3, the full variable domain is SAVISQKPSRDICQRGTSLTIQCQVDSQVTMMFWYRQQPGQSLTLIATANQGSEATYESGFVIDKFPISRPNLTFSTLTVSNMSPEDSSIYLCSVVPRGNNYGYTFGSGTRLTVV.